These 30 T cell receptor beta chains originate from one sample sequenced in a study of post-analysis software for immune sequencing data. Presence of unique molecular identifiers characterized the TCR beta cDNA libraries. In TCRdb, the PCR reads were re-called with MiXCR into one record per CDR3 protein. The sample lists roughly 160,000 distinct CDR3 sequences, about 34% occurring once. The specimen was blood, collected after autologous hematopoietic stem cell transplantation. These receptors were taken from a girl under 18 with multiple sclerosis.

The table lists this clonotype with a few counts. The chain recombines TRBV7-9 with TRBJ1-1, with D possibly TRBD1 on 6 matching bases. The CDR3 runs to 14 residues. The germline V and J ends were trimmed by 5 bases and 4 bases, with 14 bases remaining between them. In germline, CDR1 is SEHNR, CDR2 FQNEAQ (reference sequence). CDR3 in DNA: TGTGCCAGCAGCCGAGGCCTACAGGGCACTGAAGCTTTCTTT. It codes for CASSRGLQGTEAFF.

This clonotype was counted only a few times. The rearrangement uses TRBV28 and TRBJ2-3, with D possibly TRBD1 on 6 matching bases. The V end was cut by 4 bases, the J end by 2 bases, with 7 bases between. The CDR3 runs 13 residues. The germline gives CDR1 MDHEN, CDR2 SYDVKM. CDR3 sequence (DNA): TGTGCCAGCAGTTGGGACAACACAGATACGCAGTATTTT. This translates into CASSWDNTDTQYF.

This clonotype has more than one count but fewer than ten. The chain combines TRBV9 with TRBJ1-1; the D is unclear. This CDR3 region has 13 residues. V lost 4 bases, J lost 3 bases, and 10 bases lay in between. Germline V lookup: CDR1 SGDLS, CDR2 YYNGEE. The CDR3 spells CASSIGGHTEAFF. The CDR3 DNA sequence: TGTGCCAGCAGCATCGGAGGACACACTGAAGCTTTCTTT.

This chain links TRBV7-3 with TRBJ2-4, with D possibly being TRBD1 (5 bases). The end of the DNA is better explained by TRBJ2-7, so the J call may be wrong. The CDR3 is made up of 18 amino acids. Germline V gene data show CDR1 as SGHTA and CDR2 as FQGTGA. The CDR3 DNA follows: TGTGCCAGCAGCTTACGGGTTTTCGGCAGGGCCCTTTCCTACGAGCAGTACTTC. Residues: CASSLRVFGRALSYEQYF.

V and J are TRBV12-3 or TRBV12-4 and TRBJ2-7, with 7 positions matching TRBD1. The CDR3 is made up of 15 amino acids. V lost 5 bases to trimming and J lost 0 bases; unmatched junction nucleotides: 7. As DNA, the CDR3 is TGTGCCAGCAGTACCCCGGGACAGAACTCCTACGAGCAGTACTTC. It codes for CASSTPGQNSYEQYF.

CDR3 nucleotide sequence: TGCGCCAGCAGCCTACGACTGGGTTCGATCCATGAGCAGTTCTTC. This sequence encodes CASSLRLGSIHEQFF. The chain joins TRBV5-1 to TRBJ2-1; D unclear. The ends were cut back, 4 bases at V and 8 bases at J, with 19 bases in the middle. This CDR3 comprises 15 residues. Germline V lookup: CDR1 SGHRS, CDR2 YFSETQ.

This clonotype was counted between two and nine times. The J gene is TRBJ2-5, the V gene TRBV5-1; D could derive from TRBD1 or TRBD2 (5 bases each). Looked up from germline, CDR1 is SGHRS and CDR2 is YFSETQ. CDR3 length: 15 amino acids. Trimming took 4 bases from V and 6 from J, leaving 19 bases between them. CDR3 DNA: TGCGCCAGCAGCCAGGGAGCAGGGTCGGGGAAGACCCAGTACTTC. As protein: CASSQGAGSGKTQYF. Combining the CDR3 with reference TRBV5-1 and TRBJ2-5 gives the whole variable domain KAGVTQTPRYLIKTRGQQVTLSCSPISGHRSVSWYQQTPGQGLQFLFEYFSETQRNKGNFPGRFSGRQFSNSRSEMNVSTLELGDSALYLCASSQGAGSGKTQYFGPGTRLLVL.

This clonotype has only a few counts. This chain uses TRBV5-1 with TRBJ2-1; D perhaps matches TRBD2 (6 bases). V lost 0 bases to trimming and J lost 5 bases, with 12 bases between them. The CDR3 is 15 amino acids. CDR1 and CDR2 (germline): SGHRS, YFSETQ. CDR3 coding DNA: TGCGCCAGCAGCTTGGTAGCGGACGGCCACAATGAGCAGTTCTTC. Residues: CASSLVADGHNEQFF.

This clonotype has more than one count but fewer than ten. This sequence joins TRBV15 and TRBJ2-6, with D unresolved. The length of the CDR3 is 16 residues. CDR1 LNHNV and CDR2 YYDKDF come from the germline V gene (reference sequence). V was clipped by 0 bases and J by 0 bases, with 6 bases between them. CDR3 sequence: CATSRDADSGANVLTF. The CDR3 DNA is TGTGCCACCAGCAGAGATGCGGACTCTGGGGCCAACGTCCTGACTTTC.

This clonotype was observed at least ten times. DNA for the CDR3: TGCAGCGCCACGGACAGAAGGAGAGGCTACACCTTC. It translates to CSATDRRRGYTF. The gene calls are TRBV29-1 and TRBJ1-2; TRBD1 might be the D (6 bases). The CDR3 loop spans 12 amino acids. The germline CDR1 and CDR2 sequences are SQVTM and ANQGSEA. V lost 7 bases to trimming and J lost 8 bases, with 17 bases between them.

CDR3 nucleotides: TGTGCCAGTAGTATAGACAGAAGGAACACTGAAGCTTTCTTT. Protein: CASSIDRRNTEAFF. The rearrangement joins TRBV19 to TRBJ1-1; D uncertain. Germline-derived CDR1 and CDR2 are LNHDA and SQIVND (reference sequence). The CDR3 consists of 14 residues. V was cut by 0 bases and J by 1 base, with 6 bases left in between.

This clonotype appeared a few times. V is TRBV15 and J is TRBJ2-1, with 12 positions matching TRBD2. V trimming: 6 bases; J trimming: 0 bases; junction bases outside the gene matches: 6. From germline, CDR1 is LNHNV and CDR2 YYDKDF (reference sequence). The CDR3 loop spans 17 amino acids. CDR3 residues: CATRNSGLAGSYNEQFF. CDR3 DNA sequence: TGTGCCACCAGAAACTCGGGACTAGCGGGCTCCTACAATGAGCAGTTCTTC.

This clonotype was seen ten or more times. Here the CDR3 DNA reads TGTGCCAGCAGCGTAGACGGGACAGGGGGCGCTTACTATGGCTACACCTTC. This sequence encodes CASSVDGTGGAYYGYTF. This sequence joins TRBV9 and TRBJ1-2; TRBD1 matches 12 bases. From germline, CDR1 is SGDLS and CDR2 YYNGEE. This CDR3 spans 17 amino acids. After removal of 0 bases from V and 3 bases from J, the junction contained 6 bases not matched to a gene.

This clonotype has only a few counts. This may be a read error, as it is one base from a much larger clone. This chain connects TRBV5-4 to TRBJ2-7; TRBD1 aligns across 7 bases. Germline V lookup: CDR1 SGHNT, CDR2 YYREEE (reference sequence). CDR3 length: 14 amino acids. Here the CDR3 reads CANSPGGGSYEQYF. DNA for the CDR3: TGTGCCAACAGCCCAGGGGGTGGCTCCTACGAGCAGTACTTC.

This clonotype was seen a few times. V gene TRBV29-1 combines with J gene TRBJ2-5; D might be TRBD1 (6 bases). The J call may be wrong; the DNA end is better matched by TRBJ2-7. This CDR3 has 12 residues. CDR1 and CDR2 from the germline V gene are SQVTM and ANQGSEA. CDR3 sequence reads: CSVGQAVYEQYF. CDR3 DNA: TGCAGCGTTGGACAGGCAGTTTACGAGCAGTACTTC.

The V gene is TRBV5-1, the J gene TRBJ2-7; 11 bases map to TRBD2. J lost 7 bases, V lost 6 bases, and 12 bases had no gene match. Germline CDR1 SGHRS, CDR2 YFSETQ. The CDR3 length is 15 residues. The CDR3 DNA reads TGCGCCAGCACCTCCGGGACTAGCGGTCACAATGAGCAGTACTTC. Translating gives CASTSGTSGHNEQYF.

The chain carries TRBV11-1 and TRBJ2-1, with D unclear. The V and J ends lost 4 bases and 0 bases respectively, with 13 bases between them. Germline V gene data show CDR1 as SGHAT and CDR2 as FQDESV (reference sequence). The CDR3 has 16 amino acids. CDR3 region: CASSSSAWSSYNEQFF. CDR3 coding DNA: TGTGCCAGCAGCTCCTCAGCGTGGAGCTCCTACAATGAGCAGTTCTTC.

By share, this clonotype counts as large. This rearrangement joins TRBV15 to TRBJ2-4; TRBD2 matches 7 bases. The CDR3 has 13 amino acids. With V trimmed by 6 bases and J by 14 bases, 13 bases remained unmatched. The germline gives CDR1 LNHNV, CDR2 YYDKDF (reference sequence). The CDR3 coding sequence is TGTGCCACCAGTCTTGTGGCGGGAGAAGGGGAGTACTTC. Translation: CATSLVAGEGEYF.

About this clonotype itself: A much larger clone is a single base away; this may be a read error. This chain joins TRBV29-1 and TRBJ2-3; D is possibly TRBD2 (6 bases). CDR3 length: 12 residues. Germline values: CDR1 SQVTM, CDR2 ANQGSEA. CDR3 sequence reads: CSIEGGGSTQYF. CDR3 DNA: TGCAGTATAGAGGGAGGTGGGAGTACGCAGTATTTT.

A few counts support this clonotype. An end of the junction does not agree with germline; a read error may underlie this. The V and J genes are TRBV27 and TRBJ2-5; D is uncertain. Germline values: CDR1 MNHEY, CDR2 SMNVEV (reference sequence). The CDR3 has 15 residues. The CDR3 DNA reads TGTGCCAGCCGGAGACTGACGGCAAACCAAGGGACCCAGTACTTC. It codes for CASRRLTANQGTQYF.

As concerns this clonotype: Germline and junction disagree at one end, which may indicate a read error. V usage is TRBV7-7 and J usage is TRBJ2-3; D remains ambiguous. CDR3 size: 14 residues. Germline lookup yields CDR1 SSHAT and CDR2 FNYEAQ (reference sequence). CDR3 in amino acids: CASSLEAGSDTQYF. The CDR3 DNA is TGTGCTAGCAGCTTAGAGGCCGGAAGTGATACGCAGTATTTT.

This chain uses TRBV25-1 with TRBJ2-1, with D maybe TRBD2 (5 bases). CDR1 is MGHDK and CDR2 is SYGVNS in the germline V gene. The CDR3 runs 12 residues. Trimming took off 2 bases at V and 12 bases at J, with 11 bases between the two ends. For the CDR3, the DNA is TGTGCCAGCAGTGAAGGGAGTATTGGGCAGTTCTTC. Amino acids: CASSEGSIGQFF.

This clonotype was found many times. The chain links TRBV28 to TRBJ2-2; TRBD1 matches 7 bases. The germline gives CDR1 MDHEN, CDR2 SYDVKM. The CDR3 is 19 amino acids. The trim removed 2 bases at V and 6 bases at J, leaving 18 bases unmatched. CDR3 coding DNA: TGTGCCAGCAGTTTAGGACTTTTACAGGGGTCCCTCGGTTCCGGGGAGCTGTTTTTT. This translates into CASSLGLLQGSLGSGELFF.

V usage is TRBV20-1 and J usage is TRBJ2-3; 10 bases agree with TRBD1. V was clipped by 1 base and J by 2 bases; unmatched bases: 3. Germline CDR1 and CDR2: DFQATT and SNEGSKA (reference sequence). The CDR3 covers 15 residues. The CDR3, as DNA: TGCAGTGCTAGAGGACAGGGGGCAGCCACAGATACGCAGTATTTT. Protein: CSARGQGAATDTQYF.

CDR3 residues: CSARDLRTSGLNEQFF. The DNA for the CDR3 is TGCAGTGCTAGAGATTTAAGGACTAGCGGCCTCAATGAGCAGTTCTTC. The chain combines TRBV20-1 with TRBJ2-1, with TRBD2 identical over 10 bases. The CDR3 contains 16 residues. Germline V gives CDR1 DFQATT, CDR2 SNEGSKA (reference sequence). V lost 0 bases, J lost 6 bases, and 8 bases stayed unmatched.

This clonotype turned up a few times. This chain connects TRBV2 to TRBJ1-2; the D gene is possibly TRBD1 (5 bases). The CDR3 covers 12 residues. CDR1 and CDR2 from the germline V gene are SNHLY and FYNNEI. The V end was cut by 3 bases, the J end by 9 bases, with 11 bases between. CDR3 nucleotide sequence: TGTGCCAGCAGTGAGGGGGGTACCAGCTACACCTTC. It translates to CASSEGGTSYTF.

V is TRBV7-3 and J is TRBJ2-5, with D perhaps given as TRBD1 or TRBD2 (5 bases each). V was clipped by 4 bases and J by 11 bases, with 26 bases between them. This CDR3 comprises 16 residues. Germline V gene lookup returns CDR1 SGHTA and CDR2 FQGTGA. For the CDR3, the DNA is TGTGCCAGCAGCTCTCTCCCTGGCCCTCAGGGTAGGGAGCAGTACTTC. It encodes CASSSLPGPQGREQYF. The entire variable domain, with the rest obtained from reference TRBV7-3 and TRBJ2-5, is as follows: GAGVSQTPSNKVTEKGKYVELRCDPISGHTALYWYRQSLGQGPEFLIYFQGTGAADDSGLPNDRFFAVRPEGSVSTLKIQRTERGDSAVYLCASSSLPGPQGREQYFGPGTRLLVL.

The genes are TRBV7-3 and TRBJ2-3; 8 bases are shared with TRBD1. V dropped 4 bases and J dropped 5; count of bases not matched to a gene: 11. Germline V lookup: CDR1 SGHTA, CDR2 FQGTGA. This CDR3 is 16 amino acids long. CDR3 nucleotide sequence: TGTGCCAGCAGCTCAAACCCGGGACAGGCGGGAGATACGCAGTATTTT. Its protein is CASSSNPGQAGDTQYF.

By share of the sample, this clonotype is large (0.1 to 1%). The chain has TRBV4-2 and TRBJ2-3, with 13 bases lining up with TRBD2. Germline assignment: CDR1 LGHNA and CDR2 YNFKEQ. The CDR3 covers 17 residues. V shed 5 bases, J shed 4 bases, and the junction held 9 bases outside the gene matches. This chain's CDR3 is CASSSRTSGGSADTQYF. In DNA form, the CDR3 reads TGTGCCAGCAGCTCTCGGACTAGCGGGGGCTCAGCAGATACGCAGTATTTT.

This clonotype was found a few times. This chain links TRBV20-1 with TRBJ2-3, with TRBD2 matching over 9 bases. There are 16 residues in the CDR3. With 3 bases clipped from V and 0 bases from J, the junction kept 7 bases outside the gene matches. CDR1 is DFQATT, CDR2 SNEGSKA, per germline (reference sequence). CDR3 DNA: TGCAGTGCTAGTGATCCTAGCGGGACTAGCACAGATACGCAGTATTTT. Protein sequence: CSASDPSGTSTDTQYF.